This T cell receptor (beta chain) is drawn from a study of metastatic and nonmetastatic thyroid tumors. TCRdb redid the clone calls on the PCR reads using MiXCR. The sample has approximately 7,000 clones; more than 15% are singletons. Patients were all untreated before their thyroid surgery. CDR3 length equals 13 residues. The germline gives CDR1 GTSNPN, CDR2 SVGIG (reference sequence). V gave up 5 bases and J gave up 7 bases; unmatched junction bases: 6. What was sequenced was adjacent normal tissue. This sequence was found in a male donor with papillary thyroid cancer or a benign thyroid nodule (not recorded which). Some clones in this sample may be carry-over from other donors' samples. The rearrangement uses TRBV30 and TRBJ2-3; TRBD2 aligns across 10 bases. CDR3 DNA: TGTGCCTGGGTTAGCGGGGGGACTTATACGCAGTATTTT. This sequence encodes CAWVSGGTYTQYF.